Listed below are T cell receptor beta chains from one sample, sequenced in a study of T cells in Graves' hyperthyroidism and ophthalmopathy. TCRdb called the multiplex PCR reads again in MiXCR, with one record for every CDR3 protein. This sample has about 300,000 distinct CDR3 sequences, with approximately 17% found just once. The specimen was blood. Receptors originate from a young man with Graves' hyperthyroidism. The CDR3 runs from the conserved cysteine through the conserved F or W. The D gene is left open where the match is weak. Clone sizes are given selectively: once, few, many, or a class where the clone is expanded.

clone_size	j_call	v_call	d_call	cdr3_nt	cdr3_aa
many	TRBJ2-3	TRBV5-1	.	TGCGCCAGCAGCCCGGATGGGGAGGCCACAGATACGCAGTATTTT	CASSPDGEATDTQYF
.	TRBJ1-6	TRBV10-3	.	TGTGCCATCAGTGAAGGGGGGGACGGTTTACCCCTCCACTTT	CAISEGGDGLPLHF
many	TRBJ1-1	TRBV5-1	.	TGCGCCAGCAGTGTGATGTACGGGGCCACTGAAGCTTTCTTT	CASSVMYGATEAFF
many	TRBJ2-5	TRBV12-3/TRBV12-4	.	TGTGCCAGCAGTGCCAGGGGAGAGACCCAGTACTTC	CASSARGETQYF
few	TRBJ2-2	TRBV5-8	.	TGTGCCAGCAGCTCCCGGGGGCATTCGGGCACCGGGGAGCTGTTTTTT	CASSSRGHSGTGELFF
.	TRBJ2-3	TRBV10-3	.	TGTGCCATGGAGGATGTAAGGAGGGGCACAGATACGCAGTATTTT	CAMEDVRRGTDTQYF
.	TRBJ2-7	TRBV28	TRBD2	TGTGCCAGCAGTTTATTAGCGGGAGTGAACGAGCAGTACTTC	CASSLLAGVNEQYF
many	TRBJ1-1	TRBV19	TRBD1	TGTGCCACGTCGACAGGGGGGAACACTGAAGCTTTCTTT	CATSTGGNTEAFF
few	TRBJ2-4	TRBV11-2	TRBD2	TGTGCCAGCAGCTTAGGCGGGGAGCGGGAAGGCATTCAGTACTTC	CASSLGGEREGIQYF
many	TRBJ2-1	TRBV2	.	TGTGCCAGCACGGCTAGTGGCGTAGCCGCCGAGCAGTTCTTC	CASTASGVAAEQFF
.	TRBJ2-1	TRBV5-4	.	TGTGCCAGCAGCCCCCGGGGGCTGCCTGAGCAGTTCTTC	CASSPRGLPEQFF
many	TRBJ1-1	TRBV13	.	TGTGCCAGCAGCCCCACAAGGAGCACTGAAGCTTTCTTT	CASSPTRSTEAFF
many	TRBJ2-5	TRBV30	.	TGTGCCTGGACCTCGGGTGATGGGTACGAGACCCAGTACTTC	CAWTSGDGYETQYF
many	TRBJ1-4	TRBV6-1	.	TGTGCCAGCAGTTCGCCCCAAAGGGGGGCTAATGAAAAACTGTTTTTT	CASSSPQRGANEKLFF
few	TRBJ2-1	TRBV5-1	.	TGCGCCAGCAGCTTGCCCACGGGCGTCTACAATGAGCAGTTCTTC	CASSLPTGVYNEQFF
many	TRBJ1-1	TRBV3-1	.	TGTGCCAGCAGCCAGGTATCGGGGGGCGAAACAGCTTTCTTT	CASSQVSGGETAFF
few	TRBJ1-5	TRBV28	.	TGTGCCAGCAGTTTTCTGGGGCGTAGCCAGCCCCAGCATTTT	CASSFLGRSQPQHF
few	TRBJ1-6	TRBV7-2	.	TGTGCCAGCAGCTTAGTACCAACACTCACATCATATTCACCCCTCCACTTT	CASSLVPTLTSYSPLHF
many	TRBJ2-7	TRBV29-1	.	TGCAGCGTTGGGCACCTGGCCACCTACGAGCAGTACTTC	CSVGHLATYEQYF
many	TRBJ2-4	TRBV7-6	.	TGTGCCAGCAGCTTAGCGGCAGGGTCCGAAAACATTCAGTACTTC	CASSLAAGSENIQYF
.	TRBJ2-1	TRBV7-2	.	TGTGCCAGCAGCTTATCTCGCGGCCGGGGGGAGCAGTTCTTC	CASSLSRGRGEQFF
many	TRBJ2-1	TRBV2	TRBD2	TGTGCCAGCACCCTATTTTCTATCCGAAGCGGGGTATGGGATGAGCAGTTCTTC	CASTLFSIRSGVWDEQFF
many	TRBJ2-3	TRBV28	.	TGTGCCAGCAGTTTGAGTGGGGTTGGTGCAGATACGCAGTATTTT	CASSLSGVGADTQYF
many	TRBJ2-3	TRBV3-1	TRBD2	TGTGCCAGCAGCCAAGATTCGACTAGCGGGACAGATACGCAGTATTTT	CASSQDSTSGTDTQYF
.	TRBJ1-5	TRBV28	TRBD1	TGTGCCAGCGCATCGGCCGGGACAGGGAATAATCAGCCCCAGCATTTT	CASASAGTGNNQPQHF
many	TRBJ2-2	TRBV30	.	TGTGCCTGGAGTAAATTCTCCGGGGAGCTGTTTTTT	CAWSKFSGELFF
few	TRBJ2-7	TRBV3-1	TRBD2	TGTGCCAGCAGATACGGGAGGGGAGAGCAGTACTTC	CASRYGRGEQYF
.	TRBJ1-5	TRBV28	.	TGTGCCAGCAGTGTAGGTTTAGAAGGTAATCAGCCCCAGCATTTT	CASSVGLEGNQPQHF
.	TRBJ2-7	TRBV5-4	TRBD1	TGTGCCAGCAGCCGACGGGACAGGGAGGCCTACGAGCAGTACTTC	CASSRRDREAYEQYF
many	TRBJ2-5	TRBV2	.	TGTGCCAGCAGTGGTTCGACAACCCAAGAGACCCAGTACTTC	CASSGSTTQETQYF
many	TRBJ2-1	TRBV29-1	.	TGCAGCGTTGAAGACGGGAGTGCTGAGCAGTTCTTC	CSVEDGSAEQFF
.	TRBJ1-4	TRBV29-1	TRBD1	TGCAGCTTCTCCCGGGGGACAGGGTATGAAAAACTGTTTTTT	CSFSRGTGYEKLFF
few	TRBJ1-1	TRBV20-1	.	TGCAGTGCTAGTACAGGATCGGGTAGAGCTTTCTTT	CSASTGSGRAFF
many	TRBJ1-2	TRBV28	.	TGTGCCAGCATGATTTGGGCGGGCAGGGGCTACACCTTC	CASMIWAGRGYTF
many	TRBJ2-7	TRBV20-1	TRBD1	TGCAGTGCTGCCAACATCCTCAATCGGGACAGGGGAACCGAGCAGTACTTC	CSAANILNRDRGTEQYF
many	TRBJ2-1	TRBV2	TRBD2	TGTGCCAGCAGTTTACTAGCGGGAGTGGGAAATGAGCAGTTCTTC	CASSLLAGVGNEQFF
.	TRBJ2-2	TRBV6-1	.	TGTGCCAGCAGTGAACTGGTAGTAGCTCGGAACACCGGGGAGCTGTTTTTT	CASSELVVARNTGELFF
many	TRBJ2-3	TRBV30	.	TGTGCCTGGAGTAGGATAGTAACAGATACGCAGTATTTT	CAWSRIVTDTQYF
few	TRBJ2-6	TRBV9	.	TGTGCCAGCAGCGTAGCGGGCAGGGCTGGGGCCAACGTCCTGACTTTC	CASSVAGRAGANVLTF
few	TRBJ2-7	TRBV5-1	TRBD2	TGCGCCAGCAGCTTAGGCGGGACTAGTGGATTCGAGCAGTACTTC	CASSLGGTSGFEQYF
many	TRBJ1-2	TRBV6-1	.	TGTGCCAGCAGTCGGACGCGGGGGTACGGCTACACCTTC	CASSRTRGYGYTF
few	TRBJ2-3	TRBV9	.	TGTGCCAGCAGCTCCCTCCGGACCGACCTCACAGATACGCAGTATTTT	CASSSLRTDLTDTQYF
few	TRBJ2-3	TRBV9	TRBD1	TGTGCCAGCAGCGCGCAGGGGGCGACAGATACGCAGTATTTT	CASSAQGATDTQYF
.	TRBJ2-2	TRBV18	.	TGTGCCAGCTCACCACCCGGGACCCTTTACACCGGGGAGCTGTTTTTT	CASSPPGTLYTGELFF
.	TRBJ1-4	TRBV7-9	TRBD1	TGTGCCAACAGCTTACAGGGGGAAAAACTGTTTTTT	CANSLQGEKLFF
many	TRBJ1-1	TRBV30	.	TGTGCCTGGAATGGGGGGCAAACTGAAGCTTTCTTT	CAWNGGQTEAFF
.	TRBJ2-3	TRBV19	.	TGTGCCAGTAGTATAGCGCCTCGGGGGAGTAGCACAGATACGCAGTATTTT	CASSIAPRGSSTDTQYF
few	TRBJ2-7	TRBV6-5	.	TGTGCCAGCAGTTACCCTAGTCAGGGAGTAACCGAGCAGTACTTC	CASSYPSQGVTEQYF
.	TRBJ2-2	TRBV4-3	TRBD2	TGCGCCAGCAGGGGGGGGACCGGCACCGGGGAGCTGTTTTTT	CASRGGTGTGELFF